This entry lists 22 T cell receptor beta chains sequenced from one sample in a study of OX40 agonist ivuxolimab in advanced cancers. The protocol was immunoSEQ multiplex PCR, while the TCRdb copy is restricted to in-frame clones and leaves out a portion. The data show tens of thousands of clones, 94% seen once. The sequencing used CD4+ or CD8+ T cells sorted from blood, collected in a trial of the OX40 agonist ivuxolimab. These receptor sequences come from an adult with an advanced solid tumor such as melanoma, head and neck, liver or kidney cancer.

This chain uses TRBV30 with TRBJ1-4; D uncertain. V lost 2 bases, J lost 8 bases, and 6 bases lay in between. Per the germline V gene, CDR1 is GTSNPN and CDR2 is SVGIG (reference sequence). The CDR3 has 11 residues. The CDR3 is CAWSRAEKLFF. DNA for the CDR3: TGTGCCTGGAGTCGGGCAGAAAAACTGTTTTTT. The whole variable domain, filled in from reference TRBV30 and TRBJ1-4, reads SQTIHQWPATLVQPVGSPLSLECTVEGTSNPNLYWYRQAAGRGLQLLFYSVGIGQISSEVPQNLSASRPQDRQFILSSKKLLLSDSGFYLCAWSRAEKLFFGSGTQLSVL.

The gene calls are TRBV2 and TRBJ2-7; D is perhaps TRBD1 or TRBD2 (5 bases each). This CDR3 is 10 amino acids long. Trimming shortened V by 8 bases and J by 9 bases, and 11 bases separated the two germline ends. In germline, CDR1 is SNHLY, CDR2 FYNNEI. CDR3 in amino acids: CASVRGMQYF. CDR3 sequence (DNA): TGTGCCAGCGTGAGGGGAATGCAGTACTTC.

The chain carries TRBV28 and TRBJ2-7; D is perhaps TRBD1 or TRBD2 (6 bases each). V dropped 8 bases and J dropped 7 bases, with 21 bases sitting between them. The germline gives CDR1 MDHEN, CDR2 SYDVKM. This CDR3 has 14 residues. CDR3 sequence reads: CASCARGLYGEQYF. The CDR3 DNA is TGTGCCAGCTGTGCTCGGGGGCTCTACGGGGAGCAGTACTTC.

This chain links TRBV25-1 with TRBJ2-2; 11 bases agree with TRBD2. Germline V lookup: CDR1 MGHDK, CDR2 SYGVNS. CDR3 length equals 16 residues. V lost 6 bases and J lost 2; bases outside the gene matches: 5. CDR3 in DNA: TGTGCCAGCAGCGGTAGCGGGAGGGGAAACACCGGGGAGCTGTTTTTT. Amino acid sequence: CASSGSGRGNTGELFF.

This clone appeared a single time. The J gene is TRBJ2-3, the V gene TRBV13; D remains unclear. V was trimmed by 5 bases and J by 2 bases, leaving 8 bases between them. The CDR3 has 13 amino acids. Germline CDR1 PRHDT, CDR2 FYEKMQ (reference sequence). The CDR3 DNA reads TGTGCCAGCAGCCGTCTGTCCACAGATACGCAGTATTTT. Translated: CASSRLSTDTQYF.

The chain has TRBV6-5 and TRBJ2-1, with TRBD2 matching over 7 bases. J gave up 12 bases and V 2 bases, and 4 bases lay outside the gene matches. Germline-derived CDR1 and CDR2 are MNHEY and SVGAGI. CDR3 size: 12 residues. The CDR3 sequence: CASSYPREAQFF. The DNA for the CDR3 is TGTGCCAGCAGTTACCCCCGGGAGGCGCAGTTCTTC.

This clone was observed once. The CDR3 loop reads CASSRDIAANSYEQYF. DNA of the CDR3: TGTGCCAGCAGTCGAGACATAGCCGCAAACTCCTACGAGCAGTACTTC. J is TRBJ2-7 and V is TRBV28; D is unclear. The CDR3 has 16 residues. With 5 bases removed from V and 0 bases from J, the gap between germline ends came to 17 bases. CDR1 MDHEN and CDR2 SYDVKM come from the germline V gene.

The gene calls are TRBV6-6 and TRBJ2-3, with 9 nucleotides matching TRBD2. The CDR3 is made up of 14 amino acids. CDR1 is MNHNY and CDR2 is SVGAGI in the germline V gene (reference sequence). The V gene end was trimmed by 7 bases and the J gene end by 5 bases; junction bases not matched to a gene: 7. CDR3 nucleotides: TGTGCCAGCACGCCGCGGGAGGGCCAAGATACGCAGTATTTT. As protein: CASTPREGQDTQYF.

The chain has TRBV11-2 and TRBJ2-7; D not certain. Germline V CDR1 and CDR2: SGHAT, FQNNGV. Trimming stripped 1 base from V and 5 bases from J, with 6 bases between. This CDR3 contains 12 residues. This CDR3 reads CASSLGDNEQYF. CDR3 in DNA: TGTGCCAGCAGCTTAGGAGACAACGAGCAGTACTTC.

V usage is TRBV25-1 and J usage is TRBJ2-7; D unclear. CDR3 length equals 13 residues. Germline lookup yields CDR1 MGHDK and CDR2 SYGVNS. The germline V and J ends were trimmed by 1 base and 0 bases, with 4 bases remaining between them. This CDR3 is CASSEWRSYEQYF. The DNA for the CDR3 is TGTGCCAGCAGTGAATGGCGCTCCTACGAGCAGTACTTC.

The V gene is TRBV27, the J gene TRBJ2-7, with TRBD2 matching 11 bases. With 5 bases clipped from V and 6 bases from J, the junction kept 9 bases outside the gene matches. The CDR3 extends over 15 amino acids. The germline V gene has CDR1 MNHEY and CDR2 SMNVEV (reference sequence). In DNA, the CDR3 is TGTGCCAGCAGTCTGGGGACTAGCGGCCCCTTCGAGCAGTACTTC. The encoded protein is CASSLGTSGPFEQYF.

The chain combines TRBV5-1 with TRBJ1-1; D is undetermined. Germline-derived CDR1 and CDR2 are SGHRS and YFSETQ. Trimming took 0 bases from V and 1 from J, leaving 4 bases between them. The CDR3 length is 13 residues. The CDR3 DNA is TGCGCCAGCAGCTTGGAGGGGAACACTGAAGCTTTCTTT. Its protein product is CASSLEGNTEAFF.

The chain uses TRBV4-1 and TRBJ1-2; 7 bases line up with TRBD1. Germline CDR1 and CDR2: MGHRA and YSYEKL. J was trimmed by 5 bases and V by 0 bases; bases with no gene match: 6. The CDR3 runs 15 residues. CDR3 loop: CASSQDPLRGYGYTF. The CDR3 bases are TGCGCCAGCAGCCAAGATCCCCTCAGGGGGTATGGCTACACCTTC.

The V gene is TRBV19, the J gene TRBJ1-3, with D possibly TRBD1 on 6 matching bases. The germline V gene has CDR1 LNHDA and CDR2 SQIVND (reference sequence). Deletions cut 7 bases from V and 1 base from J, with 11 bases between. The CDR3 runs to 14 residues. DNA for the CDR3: TGTGCCAGTAAATCGGGGGCTTCTGGAAACACCATATATTTT. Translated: CASKSGASGNTIYF.

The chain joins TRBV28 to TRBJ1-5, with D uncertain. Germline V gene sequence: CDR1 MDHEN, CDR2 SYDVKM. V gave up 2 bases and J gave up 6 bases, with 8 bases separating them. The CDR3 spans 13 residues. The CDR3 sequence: CASSLTRSQPQHF. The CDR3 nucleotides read TGTGCCAGCAGTTTAACCAGGAGTCAGCCCCAGCATTTT.

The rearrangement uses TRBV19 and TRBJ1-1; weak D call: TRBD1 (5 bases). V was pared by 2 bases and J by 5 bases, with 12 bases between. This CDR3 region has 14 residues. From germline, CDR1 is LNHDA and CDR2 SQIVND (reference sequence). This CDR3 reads CASSIMNGATEAFF. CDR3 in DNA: TGTGCCAGTAGTATAATGAACGGGGCGACTGAAGCTTTCTTT.

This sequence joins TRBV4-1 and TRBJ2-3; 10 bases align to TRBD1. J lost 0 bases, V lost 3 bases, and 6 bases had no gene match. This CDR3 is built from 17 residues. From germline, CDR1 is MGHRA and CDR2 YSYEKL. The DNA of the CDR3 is TGCGCCAGCAGCCACGACCGGGACAGGGGCAGCACAGATACGCAGTATTTT. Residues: CASSHDRDRGSTDTQYF.

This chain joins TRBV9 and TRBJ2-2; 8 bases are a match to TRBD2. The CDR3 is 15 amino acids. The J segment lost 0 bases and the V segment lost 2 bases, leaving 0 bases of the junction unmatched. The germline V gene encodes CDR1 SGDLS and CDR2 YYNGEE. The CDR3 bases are TGTGCCAGCAGCGTTAGCGGGGCGAACACCGGGGAGCTGTTTTTT. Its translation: CASSVSGANTGELFF.

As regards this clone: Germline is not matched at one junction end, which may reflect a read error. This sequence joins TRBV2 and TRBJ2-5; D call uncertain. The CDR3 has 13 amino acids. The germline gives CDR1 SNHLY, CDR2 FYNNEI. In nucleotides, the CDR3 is TGTGCCAGCAGTGAGCGGACGCAAGAGCCCCAGTACTTC. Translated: CASSERTQEPQYF.

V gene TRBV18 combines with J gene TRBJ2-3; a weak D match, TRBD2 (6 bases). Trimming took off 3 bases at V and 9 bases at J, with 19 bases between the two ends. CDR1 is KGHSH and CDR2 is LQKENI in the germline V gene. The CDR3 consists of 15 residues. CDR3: CASSPGRDSPATQYF. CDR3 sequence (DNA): TGTGCCAGCTCACCGGGGCGGGACTCCCCCGCCACGCAGTATTTT.

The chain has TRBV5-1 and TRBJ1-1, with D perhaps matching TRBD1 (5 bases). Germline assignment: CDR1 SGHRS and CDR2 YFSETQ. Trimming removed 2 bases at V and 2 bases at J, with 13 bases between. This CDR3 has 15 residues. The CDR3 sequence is CASSFGITGNTEAFF. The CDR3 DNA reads TGCGCCAGCAGCTTCGGCATCACAGGAAACACTGAAGCTTTCTTT.

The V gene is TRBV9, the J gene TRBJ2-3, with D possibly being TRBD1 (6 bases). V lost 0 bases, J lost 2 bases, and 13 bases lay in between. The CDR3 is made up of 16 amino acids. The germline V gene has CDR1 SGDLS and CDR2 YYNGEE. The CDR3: CASSVGGDTFTDTQYF. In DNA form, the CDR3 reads TGTGCCAGCAGCGTAGGTGGGGACACCTTCACAGATACGCAGTATTTT.